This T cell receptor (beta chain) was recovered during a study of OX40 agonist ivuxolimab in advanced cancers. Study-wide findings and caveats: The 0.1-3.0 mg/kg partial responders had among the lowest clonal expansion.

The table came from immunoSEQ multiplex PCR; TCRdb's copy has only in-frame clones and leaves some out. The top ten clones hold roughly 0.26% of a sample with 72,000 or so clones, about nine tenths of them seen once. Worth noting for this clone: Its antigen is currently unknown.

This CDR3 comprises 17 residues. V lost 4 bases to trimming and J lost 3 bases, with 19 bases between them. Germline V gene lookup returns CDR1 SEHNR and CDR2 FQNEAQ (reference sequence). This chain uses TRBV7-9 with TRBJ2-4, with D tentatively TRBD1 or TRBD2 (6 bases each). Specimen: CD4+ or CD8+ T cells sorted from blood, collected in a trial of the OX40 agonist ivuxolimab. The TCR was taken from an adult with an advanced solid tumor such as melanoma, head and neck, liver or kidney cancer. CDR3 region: CASSSFTGGQGKNIQYF. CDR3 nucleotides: TGTGCCAGCAGCTCCTTCACCGGGGGCCAGGGCAAAAACATTCAGTACTTC.